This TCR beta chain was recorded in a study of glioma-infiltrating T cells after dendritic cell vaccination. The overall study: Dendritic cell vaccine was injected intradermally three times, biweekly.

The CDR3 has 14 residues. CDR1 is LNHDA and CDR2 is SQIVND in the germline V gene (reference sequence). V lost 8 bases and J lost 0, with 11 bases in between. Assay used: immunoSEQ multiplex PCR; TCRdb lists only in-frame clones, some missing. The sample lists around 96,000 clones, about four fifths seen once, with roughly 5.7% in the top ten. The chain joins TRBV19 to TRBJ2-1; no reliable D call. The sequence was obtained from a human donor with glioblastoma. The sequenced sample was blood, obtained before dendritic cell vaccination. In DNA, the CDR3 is TGTGCCAGTGCCGAGGATAACTCCTACAATGAGCAGTTCTTC. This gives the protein CASAEDNSYNEQFF. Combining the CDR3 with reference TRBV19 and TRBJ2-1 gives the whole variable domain DGGITQSPKYLFRKEGQNVTLSCEQNLNHDAMYWYRQDPGQGLRLIYYSQIVNDFQKGDIAEGYSVSREKKESFPLTVTSAQKNPTAFYLCASAEDNSYNEQFFGPGTRLTVL.